This T cell receptor beta chain is from a study of blood T cell repertoires in COVID-19. The protocol was immunoSEQ multiplex PCR, while the TCRdb copy is restricted to in-frame clones and leaves out a portion. The sample contains some 38,000 clones, roughly 70% of which appear only once. Seattle patients were enrolled while actively infected and followed longitudinally. V lost 0 bases, J lost 8 bases, and 4 bases stayed unmatched. This CDR3 has 16 amino acids. The V gene's germline CDR1 is SGHVS and CDR2 FNYEAQ. This receptor was obtained from a man in his 70s with COVID-19, enrolled during active disease. V is TRBV7-6 and J is TRBJ2-1; 13 positions match TRBD2. Specimen: peripheral blood. CDR3 DNA sequence: TGTGCCAGCAGCTTAGCCGGGACTAGCGGGATAGATGAGCAGTTCTTC. The encoded protein is CASSLAGTSGIDEQFF. The full variable domain, its missing parts supplied by reference TRBV7-6 and TRBJ2-1, is GAGVSQSPRYKVTKRGQDVALRCDPISGHVSLYWYRQALGQGPEFLTYFNYEAQQDKSGLPNDRFSAERPEGSISTLTIQRTEQRDSAMYRCASSLAGTSGIDEQFFGPGTRLTVL.